This is a list of T cell receptor beta chains from one sample in a study of siplizumab effects on memory and regulatory T cells. TCRdb's copy holds only in-frame clones and misses some; the assay was immunoSEQ multiplex PCR. The sample holds roughly 120,000 clones, approximately 94% seen once. Sequencing input: non-Treg CD4+ T cells sorted from blood. The receptor source for this set is a human donor in good health. Each CDR3 is given with its conserved first and last residue. D genes are given only for firm matches. Expanded clones get a size class; other rows say once, few or many, or leave the size out.

j_call d_call v_call clone_size cdr3_nt cdr3_aa
TRBJ2-3 NA TRBV19 once TGTGCCAGTAGTATAGACAGGGTAAGAGATACGCAGTATTTT CASSIDRVRDTQYF
TRBJ2-5 TRBD1 TRBV9 NA TGTGCCAGCAGCGTAGGCGGACAGGGGGCGCTTATCGGTGAGACCCAGTACTTC CASSVGGQGALIGETQYF
TRBJ2-7 NA TRBV7-2 NA TGTGCCAGCAGCTTAGCCGGGGGCGCCTCCTACGAGCAGTACTTC CASSLAGGASYEQYF
TRBJ1-2 NA TRBV18 few TGTGCCAGCTCACCAGGGGGCGCCGTCAACTATGGCTACACCTTC CASSPGGAVNYGYTF
TRBJ1-1 TRBD1 TRBV11-2 NA TGTGCCAGCAGCTTAGCCCCGGGACAGACGGCTTTCTTT CASSLAPGQTAFF
TRBJ2-7 NA TRBV15 NA TGTGCCACCAGCAAAACCGGGACAAGGGCCTACGAGCAGTACTTC CATSKTGTRAYEQYF
TRBJ1-5 NA TRBV5-6 NA TGTGCCAGCAGCTTCTTCGACAGATTAAATCAGCCCCAGCATTTT CASSFFDRLNQPQHF
TRBJ2-7 NA TRBV6-5 NA TGTGCCAGCAGTTACGCGTATGGACCCTACGAGCAGTACTTC CASSYAYGPYEQYF
TRBJ1-5 NA TRBV19 few TGTGCCAGTAGTATAGTCGGTAGCAATCAGCCCCAGCATTTT CASSIVGSNQPQHF
TRBJ1-1 NA TRBV11-2 NA TGTGCCAGCAGCTTTTATGGGACACCCTGGAACACTGAAGCTTTCTTT CASSFYGTPWNTEAFF
TRBJ1-2 TRBD1 TRBV5-8 NA TGTGCCAGCAGCTTGCAGATGGACAGGGGCTATGGCTACACCTTC CASSLQMDRGYGYTF
TRBJ2-5 NA TRBV11-2 NA TGTGCCAGCAGCAAACCGAAGCAAGAGACCCAGTACTTC CASSKPKQETQYF
TRBJ1-5 TRBD1 TRBV18 NA TGTGCCAGCTCGCCAGGGACAGGGAATCAGCCCCAGCATTTT CASSPGTGNQPQHF
TRBJ1-5 NA TRBV18 NA TGTGCCACCCAGGGGAATAGCAATCAGCCCCAGCATTTT CATQGNSNQPQHF
TRBJ2-7 NA TRBV5-1 once TGCGCCAGCAGCTTAGAGGGGCAGTCGGGCGAGCAGTACTTC CASSLEGQSGEQYF
TRBJ1-2 NA TRBV10-3 once TGTGCCATCAGTGAGAGACAGGAAGACTATGGCTACACCTTC CAISERQEDYGYTF
TRBJ2-3 TRBD1 TRBV18 NA TGTGCCAGCTCACGAATCCTGGGGACGGGACAGGGGGCAGATACGCAGTATTTT CASSRILGTGQGADTQYF
TRBJ2-7 NA TRBV6-4 NA TGTGCCAGCAGTGAACTTCGGAATGGGGGGTCCTACGAGCAGTACTTC CASSELRNGGSYEQYF
TRBJ2-3 NA TRBV7-2 NA TGTGCCAGCAGCTTAGCGTGGGGGCCTAGCACAGATACGCAGTATTTT CASSLAWGPSTDTQYF
TRBJ2-3 TRBD1 TRBV5-1 NA TGCGCCAGCAGCGCCGGGACAGGGGACCGCACAGATACGCAGTATTTT CASSAGTGDRTDTQYF
TRBJ1-2 NA TRBV7-8 NA TGTGCCAGCAGCTCCAGAACGGGACAAGCAAATGGCTACACCTTC CASSSRTGQANGYTF
TRBJ1-5 TRBD1 TRBV6-6 NA TGTGCCAGCAGCTGGACAGGGGTGAATCAGCCCCAGCATTTT CASSWTGVNQPQHF
TRBJ2-7 NA TRBV7-9 NA TGTGCCAGCGTTAATGGGGCAGGCTACGAGCAGTACTTC CASVNGAGYEQYF
TRBJ1-1 NA TRBV5-1 NA TGCGCCAGCAGAACCGGGACGGAGAACACTGAAGCTTTCTTT CASRTGTENTEAFF
TRBJ1-1 TRBD1 TRBV18 NA TGTGCCAGCTCACCGGGACAGTTGGAAGCTTTCTTT CASSPGQLEAFF
TRBJ2-5 TRBD2 TRBV5-4 NA TGTGCCAGCAGATGGATGGCGGGAGGGCCAAGAGAGACCCAGTACTTC CASRWMAGGPRETQYF
TRBJ1-1 NA TRBV6-1 NA TGTGCCAGCAGCTTAGGGTTGAGCGAAAACACTGAAGCTTTCTTT CASSLGLSENTEAFF
TRBJ2-7 NA TRBV27 NA TGTGCCAGCAGTCCTGGGGTCGGAGAGCAGTACTTC CASSPGVGEQYF
TRBJ2-3 NA TRBV6-4 NA TGTGCCAGCAGTGAACAACGGGGTGTAGATACGCAGTATTTT CASSEQRGVDTQYF
TRBJ2-2 TRBD2 TRBV30 NA TGTGCCTGGAGTTTGGCTAGCGGGAGTTTCACCGGGGAGCTGTTTTTT CAWSLASGSFTGELFF
TRBJ2-7 NA TRBV18 NA TGTGCCAGCTCACACTACAGGGCCGAGCAGTACTTC CASSHYRAEQYF
TRBJ2-7 NA TRBV7-9 NA TGTGCCAGCAGCCCGAAGGACATGAGGTCCTACGAGCAGTACTTC CASSPKDMRSYEQYF
TRBJ1-1 NA TRBV18 NA TGTGCCAGCTCACCACCGTATGGGGTCACTGAAGCTTTCTTT CASSPPYGVTEAFF
TRBJ2-1 TRBD2 TRBV27 NA TGTGCCAGCAGAGGGACTAGCGGGTCCCTTAACAATGAGCAGTTCTTC CASRGTSGSLNNEQFF
TRBJ1-4 NA TRBV5-6 NA TGTGCCAGCAGCTTGGTGGGGGTGGGTGAAAAACTGTTTTTT CASSLVGVGEKLFF
TRBJ2-7 NA TRBV7-9 NA TGTGCCAGCAGCTTGAGGGAACAGGGCCATCACCCACCAATATTC CASSLREQGHHPPIF
TRBJ2-5 TRBD2 TRBV5-4 NA TGTGCCAGCAGCTTGTCTAGCGGGGGGGCCGTGACCCAGTACTTC CASSLSSGGAVTQYF
TRBJ2-5 TRBD2 TRBV10-3 NA TGTGCCATCAGCCGGGGACTAGCGGTTCAAGAGACCCAGTACTTC CAISRGLAVQETQYF
TRBJ2-1 NA TRBV6-5 NA TGTGCCAGCAGGTTCAATAGTGGTGTCGAGTTCTTC CASRFNSGVEFF
TRBJ1-2 TRBD1 TRBV5-6 NA TGTGCCAGCAGCTCTCAGACAGGGGTGCGCGGCTACACCTTC CASSSQTGVRGYTF
TRBJ1-5 NA TRBV11-2 NA TGTGCCAGCAGCCCTGGGGGGGGGCCTAGCAATCAGCCCCAGCATTTT CASSPGGGPSNQPQHF
TRBJ2-5 TRBD2 TRBV9 NA TGTGCCAGCAGCGGGACTAGCGGGGGGGCCTGGGAGACCCAGTACTTC CASSGTSGGAWETQYF
TRBJ2-2 TRBD2 TRBV5-6 NA TGTGCCAGCAGCTCGCGGTATACTAGCGGGGGAGTTAACACCGGGGAGCTGTTTTTT CASSSRYTSGGVNTGELFF
TRBJ2-5 NA TRBV18 NA TGTGCCAGCTCCCCTGGGACTGGAGAGACCCAGTACTTC CASSPGTGETQYF
TRBJ1-2 NA TRBV9 NA TGTGCCAGCAGCGTAGGGGCAGGTCAAATTCATGGCTACACCTTC CASSVGAGQIHGYTF
TRBJ2-3 NA TRBV5-1 NA TGCGCCAGCAGGATCAACACAGATACGCAGTATTTT CASRINTDTQYF
TRBJ1-2 TRBD1 TRBV13 NA TGTGCCAGCAGCACCCCGGACAGGGGGTTTTATGGCTACACCTTC CASSTPDRGFYGYTF
TRBJ2-7 TRBD2 TRBV15 NA TGTGCCACCAGCAGAGATTTGGGACTAGCTGTGTACGAGCAGTACTTC CATSRDLGLAVYEQYF
TRBJ2-1 NA TRBV27 NA TGTGCCAGCAGTTCCCTTCGGAGCGGAGCTTACAATGAGCAGTTCTTC CASSSLRSGAYNEQFF
TRBJ2-7 NA TRBV18 NA TGTGCCAGCTCACCTTCACTTCTAGGTGCCAGCTCCTACGAGCAGTACTTC CASSPSLLGASSYEQYF